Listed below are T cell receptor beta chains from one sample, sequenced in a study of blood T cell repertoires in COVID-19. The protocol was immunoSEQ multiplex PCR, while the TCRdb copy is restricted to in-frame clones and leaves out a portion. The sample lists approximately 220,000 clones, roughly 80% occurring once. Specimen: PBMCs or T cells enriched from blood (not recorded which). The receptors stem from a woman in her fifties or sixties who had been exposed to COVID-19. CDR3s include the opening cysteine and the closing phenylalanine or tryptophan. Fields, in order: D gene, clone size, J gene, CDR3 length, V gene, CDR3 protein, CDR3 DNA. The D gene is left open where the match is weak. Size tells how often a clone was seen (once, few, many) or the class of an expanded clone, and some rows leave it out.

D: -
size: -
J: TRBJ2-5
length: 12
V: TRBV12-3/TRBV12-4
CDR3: CASGGAGKTQYF
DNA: TGTGCCAGCGGGGGGGCCGGGAAGACCCAGTACTTC

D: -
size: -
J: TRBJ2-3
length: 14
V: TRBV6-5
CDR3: CASRDDSSTDTQYF
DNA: TGTGCCAGCAGAGATGACAGTAGCACAGATACGCAGTATTTT

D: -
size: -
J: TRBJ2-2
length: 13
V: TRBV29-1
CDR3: CSSRVSGSGELFF
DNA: TGCAGCTCAAGAGTATCAGGGTCCGGGGAGCTGTTTTTT

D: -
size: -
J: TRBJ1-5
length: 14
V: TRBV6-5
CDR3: CASSSDWFNQPQHF
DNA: TGTGCCAGCAGTTCCGACTGGTTCAATCAGCCCCAGCATTTT

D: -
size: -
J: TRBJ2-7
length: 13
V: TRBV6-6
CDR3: CASSGPGSYEQYF
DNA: TGTGCCAGCAGTGGGCCGGGGTCCTACGAGCAGTACTTC

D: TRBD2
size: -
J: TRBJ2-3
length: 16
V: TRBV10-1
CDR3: CASSGGRLAGRDTQYF
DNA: TGCGCCAGCAGCGGAGGAAGACTAGCGGGGAGAGATACGCAGTATTTT

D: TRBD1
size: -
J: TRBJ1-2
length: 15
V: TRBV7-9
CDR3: CASSRRGQGNYGYTF
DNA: TGTGCCAGCAGTCGGCGGGGACAGGGAAACTATGGCTACACCTTC

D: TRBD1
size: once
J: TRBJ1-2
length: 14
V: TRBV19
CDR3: CASSPAGGAHGYTF
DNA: TGTGCCAGTAGTCCAGCAGGGGGCGCGCATGGCTACACCTTC

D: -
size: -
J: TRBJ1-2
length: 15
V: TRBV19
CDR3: CASSIPGGRNYGYTF
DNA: TGTGCCAGTAGTATCCCTGGCGGCAGAAACTATGGCTACACCTTC

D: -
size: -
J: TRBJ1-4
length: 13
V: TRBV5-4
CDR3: CASSLGQFEKLFF
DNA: TGTGCCAGCAGCTTGGGGCAGTTTGAAAAACTGTTTTTT

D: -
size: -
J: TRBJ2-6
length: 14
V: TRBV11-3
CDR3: CASSPAAGANVLTF
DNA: TGTGCCAGCAGCCCAGCGGCGGGGGCCAACGTCCTGACTTTC

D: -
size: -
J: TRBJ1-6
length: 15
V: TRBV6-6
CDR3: CASTEAGTLNSPLHF
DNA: TGTGCCAGCACTGAGGCGGGGACGCTCAATTCACCCCTCCACTTT

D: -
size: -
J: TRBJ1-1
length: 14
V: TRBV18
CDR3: CASSRDIQNTEAFF
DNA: TGTGCCAGCTCACGGGACATTCAGAACACTGAAGCTTTCTTT

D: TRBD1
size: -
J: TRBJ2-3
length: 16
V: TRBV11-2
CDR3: CASSLAGTGGGDTQYF
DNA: TGTGCCAGCAGCTTAGCGGGGACAGGGGGCGGAGATACGCAGTATTTT

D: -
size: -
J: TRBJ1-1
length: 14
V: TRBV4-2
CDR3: CASSQDPRGAGAFF
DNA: TGTGCCAGCAGCCAAGATCCTAGGGGCGCAGGAGCTTTCTTT

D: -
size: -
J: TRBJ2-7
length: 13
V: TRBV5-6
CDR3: CASSLGSRDEQYF
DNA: TGTGCCAGCAGCTTGGGGTCCCGGGACGAGCAGTACTTC